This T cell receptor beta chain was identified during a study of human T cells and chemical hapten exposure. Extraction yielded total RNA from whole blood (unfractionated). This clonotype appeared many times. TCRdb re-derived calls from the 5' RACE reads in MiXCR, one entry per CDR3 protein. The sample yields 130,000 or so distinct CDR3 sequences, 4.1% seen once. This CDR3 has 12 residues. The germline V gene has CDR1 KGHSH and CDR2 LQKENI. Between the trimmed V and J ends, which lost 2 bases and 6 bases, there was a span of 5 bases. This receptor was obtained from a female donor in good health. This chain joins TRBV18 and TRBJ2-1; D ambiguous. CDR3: CASSPGLNEQFF. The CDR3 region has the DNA TGTGCCAGCTCACCAGGCCTCAATGAGCAGTTCTTC.